The text below deals with one T cell receptor (beta chain). Its antigen is not known. There are 14 residues in the CDR3. Germline V gene sequence: CDR1 MNHNS, CDR2 SASEGT. The V gene lost 4 bases and the J gene lost 5 bases, with 14 bases spanning the gap. This sample is drawn from a study of blood T cells in healthy people across ages. Study details: Template switching captured about one barcoded beta molecule per two T cells.

With a J-beta primer mix and a sample-barcoded 5' primer, a second PCR ran 7 to 11 cycles. Via MiXCR, TCRdb re-called the 5' RACE reads, giving one row per CDR3 protein. The table has about 640,000 distinct CDR3 sequences, approximately 50% seen once. Findings and limits, study-wide: For the donors, CMV status was unknown and possibly confounded expanded clonotype changes. The fall in TCR beta diversity per million T cells was roughly linear with age. Considered underestimates were the diversity estimates obtained from one million T cells.

Sequencing used blood. The receptor comes from a man in his sixties in good health. The gene calls are TRBV6-1 and TRBJ2-5; D gene unclear. This chain's CDR3 is CASSARSPSETQYF. The DNA of the CDR3 is TGTGCCAGCAGTGCCAGGAGCCCCTCCGAGACCCAGTACTTC.